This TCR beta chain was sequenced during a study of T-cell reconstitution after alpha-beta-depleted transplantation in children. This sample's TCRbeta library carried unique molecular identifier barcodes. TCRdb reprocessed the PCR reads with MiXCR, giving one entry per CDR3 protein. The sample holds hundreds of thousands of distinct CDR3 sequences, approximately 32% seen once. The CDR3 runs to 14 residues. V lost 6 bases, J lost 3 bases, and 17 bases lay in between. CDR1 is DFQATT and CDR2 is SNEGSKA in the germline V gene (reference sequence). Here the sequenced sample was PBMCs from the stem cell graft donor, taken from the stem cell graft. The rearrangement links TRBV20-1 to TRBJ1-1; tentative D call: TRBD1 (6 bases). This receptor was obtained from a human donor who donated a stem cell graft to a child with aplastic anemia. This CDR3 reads CSARGTTGDTEAFF. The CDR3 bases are TGCAGTGCAAGGGGGACCACTGGGGACACTGAAGCTTTCTTT.